The 4 T cell receptor beta chains in this list originate from one sample, sequenced in a study of cytomegalovirus exposure and HLA in healthy donors. Primers for the PCR totalled 60 Vbeta and 13 Jbeta. This table comes from immunoSEQ multiplex PCR, and its TCRdb copy is limited to in-frame clones, with some not included. The sample has 95,000 to 110,000 clones, approximately 78% seen once. Specimen: PBMCs. The receptors shown here come from a woman aged 40-49 years in good health and CMV-seronegative.

V and J are TRBV7-6 and TRBJ2-7, with unresolved D. The germline V and J ends were trimmed by 5 bases and 3 bases, with 8 bases remaining between them. This CDR3 is built from 12 residues. Germline CDR1 and CDR2: SGHVS and FNYEAQ. The chain's CDR3 is CASSPDNYEQYF. The CDR3 DNA follows: TGTGCCAGCAGCCCAGACAACTACGAGCAGTACTTC.

The gene calls are TRBV7-2 and TRBJ2-2; TRBD2 agrees at 10 bases. This CDR3 contains 16 residues. V trimming: 5 bases; J trimming: 3 bases; junction bases outside the gene matches: 6. CDR1 is SGHTA, CDR2 FQGNSA, per germline. The CDR3 DNA reads TGTGCCAGCAGCCCGACTAGCGGGCGGGACACCGGGGAGCTGTTTTTT. Protein sequence: CASSPTSGRDTGELFF.

The gene calls are TRBV6-6 and TRBJ1-5; no definite D call. The CDR3 consists of 16 residues. Trimming took 0 bases from V and 4 from J, leaving 13 bases between them. The germline V gene has CDR1 MNHNY and CDR2 SVGAGI (reference sequence). This chain's CDR3 is CASSYSRSRSNQPQHF. DNA for the CDR3: TGTGCCAGCAGTTACTCGAGAAGTCGTAGTAATCAGCCCCAGCATTTT.

This clone showed up just once. The chain uses TRBV28 and TRBJ2-7; tentatively, D is TRBD2 (6 bases). The germline V gene has CDR1 MDHEN and CDR2 SYDVKM. This CDR3 spans 13 amino acids. V lost 6 bases to trimming and J lost 7 bases, with 16 bases between them. The CDR3 DNA reads as TGTGCCAGCAGGTTTCCCGGACGGGGGGAGCAGTACTTC. Translating gives CASRFPGRGEQYF.